The T cell receptor (beta chain) described here comes from a study of CD8 T cells in Susac syndrome. As regards this clonotype: Its target is not known.

Reverse transcription of about 0.5 to 1 ug RNA was carried out with random hexamers. TCRdb called the immunoSEQ multiplex PCR reads again in MiXCR, with one record for every CDR3 protein. Among under 70,000 distinct CDR3 sequences listed, approximately 95% were seen once. V gave up 1 base and J gave up 7 bases, with 13 bases separating them. The CDR3 is made up of 14 amino acids. Germline V lookup: CDR1 SGDLS, CDR2 YYNGEE. Notes on the study in general: In its TCR sequencing and HLA analysis, the study acknowledged that the number of individuals was relatively small.

The receptor comes from a human donor with Susac syndrome. This chain connects TRBV9 to TRBJ2-3; possibly TRBD2 for D (6 bases). The sample taken for sequencing was CD8+ T cells from PBMCs. CDR3 sequence reads: CASSVTLLAHTQYF. CDR3 DNA: TGTGCCAGCAGCGTAACCTTACTAGCCCATACGCAGTATTTT.